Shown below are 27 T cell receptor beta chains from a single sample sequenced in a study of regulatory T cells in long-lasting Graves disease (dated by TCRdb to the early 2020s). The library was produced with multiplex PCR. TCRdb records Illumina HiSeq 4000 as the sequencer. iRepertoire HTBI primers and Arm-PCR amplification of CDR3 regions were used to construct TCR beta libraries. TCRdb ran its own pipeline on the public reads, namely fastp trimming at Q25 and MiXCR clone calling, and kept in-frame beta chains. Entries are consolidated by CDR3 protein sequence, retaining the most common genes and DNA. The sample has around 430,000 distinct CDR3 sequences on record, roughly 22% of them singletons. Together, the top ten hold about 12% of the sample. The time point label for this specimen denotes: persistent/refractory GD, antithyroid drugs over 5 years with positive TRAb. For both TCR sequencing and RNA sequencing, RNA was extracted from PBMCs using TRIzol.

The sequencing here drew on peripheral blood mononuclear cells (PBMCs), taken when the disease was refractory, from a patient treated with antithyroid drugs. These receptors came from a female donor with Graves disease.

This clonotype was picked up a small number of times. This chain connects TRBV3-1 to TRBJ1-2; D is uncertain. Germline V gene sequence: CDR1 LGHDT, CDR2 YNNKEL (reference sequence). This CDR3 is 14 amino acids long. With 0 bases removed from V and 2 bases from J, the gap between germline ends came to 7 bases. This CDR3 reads CASSQEVKNYGYTF. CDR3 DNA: TGTGCCAGCAGCCAAGAAGTCAAAAACTATGGCTACACCTTC.

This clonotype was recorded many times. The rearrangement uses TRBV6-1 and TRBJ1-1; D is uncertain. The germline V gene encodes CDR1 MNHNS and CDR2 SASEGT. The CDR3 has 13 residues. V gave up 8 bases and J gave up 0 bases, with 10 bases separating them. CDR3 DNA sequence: TGTGCCAGCGACGGCCTAATGAACACTGAAGCTTTCTTT. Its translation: CASDGLMNTEAFF.

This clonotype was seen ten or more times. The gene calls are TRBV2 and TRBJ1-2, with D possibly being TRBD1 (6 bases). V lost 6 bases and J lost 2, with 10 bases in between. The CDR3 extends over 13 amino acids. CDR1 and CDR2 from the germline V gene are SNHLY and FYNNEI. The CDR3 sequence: CASSGDKNYGYTF. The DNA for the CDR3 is TGTGCCAGCAGCGGGGACAAAAACTATGGCTACACCTTC.

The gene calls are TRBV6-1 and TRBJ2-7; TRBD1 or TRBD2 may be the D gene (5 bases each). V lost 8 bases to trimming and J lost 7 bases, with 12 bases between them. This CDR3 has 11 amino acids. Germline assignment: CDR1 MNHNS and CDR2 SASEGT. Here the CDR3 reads CASLGVGEQYF. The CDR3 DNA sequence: TGTGCCAGCTTGGGGGTGGGGGAGCAGTACTTC.

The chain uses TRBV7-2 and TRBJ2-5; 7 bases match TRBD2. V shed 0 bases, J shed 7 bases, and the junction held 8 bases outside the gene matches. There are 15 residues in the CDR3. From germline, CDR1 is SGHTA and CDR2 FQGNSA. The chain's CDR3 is CASSLALDGEGTQYF. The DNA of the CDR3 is TGTGCCAGCAGCTTAGCCCTCGATGGGGAGGGGACCCAGTACTTC. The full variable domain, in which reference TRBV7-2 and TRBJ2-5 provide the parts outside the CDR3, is GAGVSQSPSNKVTEKGKDVELRCDPISGHTALYWYRQSLGQGLEFLIYFQGNSAPDKSGLPSDRFSAERTGGSVSTLTIQRTQQEDSAVYLCASSLALDGEGTQYFGPGTRLLVL.

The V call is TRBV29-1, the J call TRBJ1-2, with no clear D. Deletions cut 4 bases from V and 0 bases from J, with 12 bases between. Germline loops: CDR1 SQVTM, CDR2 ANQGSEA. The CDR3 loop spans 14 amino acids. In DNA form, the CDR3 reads TGCAGCGTTGTCATAGCTGAAACTAACTATGGCTACACCTTC. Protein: CSVVIAETNYGYTF.

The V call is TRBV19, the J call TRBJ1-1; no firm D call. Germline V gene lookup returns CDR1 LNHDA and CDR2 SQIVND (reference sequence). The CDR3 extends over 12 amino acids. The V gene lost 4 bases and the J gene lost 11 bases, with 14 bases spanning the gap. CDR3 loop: CASSRGTVRAFF. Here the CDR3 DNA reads TGTGCCAGTAGTAGAGGAACCGTGAGGGCTTTCTTT.

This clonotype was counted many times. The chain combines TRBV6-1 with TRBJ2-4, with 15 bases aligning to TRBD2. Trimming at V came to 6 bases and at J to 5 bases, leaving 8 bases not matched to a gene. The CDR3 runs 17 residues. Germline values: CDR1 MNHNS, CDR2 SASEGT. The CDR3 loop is CASRRTSGRAVQNIQYF. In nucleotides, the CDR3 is TGTGCCAGCAGACGGACTAGCGGGAGGGCCGTCCAAAACATTCAGTACTTC.

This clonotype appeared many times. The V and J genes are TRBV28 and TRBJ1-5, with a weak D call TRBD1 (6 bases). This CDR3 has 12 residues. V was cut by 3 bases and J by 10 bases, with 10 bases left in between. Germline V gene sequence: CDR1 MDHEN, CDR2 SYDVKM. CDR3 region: CASSFGGGPQHF. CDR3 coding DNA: TGTGCCAGCAGTTTCGGGGGCGGACCCCAGCATTTT.

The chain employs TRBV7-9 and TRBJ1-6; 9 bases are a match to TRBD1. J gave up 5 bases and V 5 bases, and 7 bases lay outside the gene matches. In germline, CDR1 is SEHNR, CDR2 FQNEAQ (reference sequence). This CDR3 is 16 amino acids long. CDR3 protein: CASSPVTGGHNSPLHF. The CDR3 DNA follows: TGTGCCAGCAGCCCGGTGACAGGGGGGCATAATTCACCCCTCCACTTT.

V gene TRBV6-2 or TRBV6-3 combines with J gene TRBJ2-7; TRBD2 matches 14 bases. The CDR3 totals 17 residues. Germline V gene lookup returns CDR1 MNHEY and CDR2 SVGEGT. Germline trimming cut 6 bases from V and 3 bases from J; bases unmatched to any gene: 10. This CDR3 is CASRQGLAGVVRYEQYF. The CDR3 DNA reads TGTGCCAGCAGGCAGGGACTAGCGGGAGTAGTTCGCTACGAGCAGTACTTC.

The CDR3: CASSHLRDRANFGEQFF. CDR3 nucleotides: TGTGCCAGCAGCCATCTACGGGACAGGGCTAACTTCGGCGAGCAGTTCTTC. V gene TRBV2 combines with J gene TRBJ2-1; 9 bases fit TRBD1. Per the germline V gene, CDR1 is SNHLY and CDR2 is FYNNEI. The CDR3 spans 17 residues. V trimming: 6 bases; J trimming: 10 bases; junction bases outside the gene matches: 19.

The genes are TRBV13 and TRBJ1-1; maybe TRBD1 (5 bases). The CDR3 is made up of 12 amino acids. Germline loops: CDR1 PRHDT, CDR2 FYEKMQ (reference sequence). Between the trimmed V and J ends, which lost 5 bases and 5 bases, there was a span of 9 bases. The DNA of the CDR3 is TGTGCCAGCAGCGAGGGGACTACTGAAGCTTTCTTT. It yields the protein CASSEGTTEAFF.

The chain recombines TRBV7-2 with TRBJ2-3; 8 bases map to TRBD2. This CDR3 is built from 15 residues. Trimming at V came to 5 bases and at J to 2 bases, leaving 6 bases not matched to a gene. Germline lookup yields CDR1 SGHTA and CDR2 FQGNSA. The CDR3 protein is CASSTGAGATDTQYF. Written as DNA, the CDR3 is TGTGCCAGCAGCACTGGAGCGGGAGCCACAGATACGCAGTATTTT. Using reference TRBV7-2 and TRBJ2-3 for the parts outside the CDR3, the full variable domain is GAGVSQSPSNKVTEKGKDVELRCDPISGHTALYWYRQSLGQGLEFLIYFQGNSAPDKSGLPSDRFSAERTGGSVSTLTIQRTQQEDSAVYLCASSTGAGATDTQYFGPGTRLTVL.

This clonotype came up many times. The DNA of the CDR3 is TGTGCCAGCAGCCGCAGGGGTTATAATTCACCCCTCCACTTT. Translating it yields CASSRRGYNSPLHF. The genes are TRBV14 and TRBJ1-6; TRBD1 might be the D (6 bases). Germline V lookup: CDR1 SGHDN, CDR2 FVKESK. The V gene lost 4 bases and the J gene lost 4 bases, with 8 bases spanning the gap. The CDR3 length is 14 residues. Looking up the rest from reference TRBV14 and TRBJ1-6 gives the full variable domain: EAGVTQFPSHSVIEKGQTVTLRCDPISGHDNLYWYRRVMGKEIKFLLHFVKESKQDESGMPNNRFLAERTGGTYSTLKVQPAELEDSGVYFCASSRRGYNSPLHFGNGTRLTVT.

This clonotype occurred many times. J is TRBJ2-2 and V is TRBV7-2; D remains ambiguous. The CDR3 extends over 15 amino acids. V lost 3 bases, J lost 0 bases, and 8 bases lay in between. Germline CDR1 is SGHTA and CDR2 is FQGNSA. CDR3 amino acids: CASSFRRPNTGELFF. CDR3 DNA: TGTGCCAGCAGCTTCCGCAGGCCGAACACCGGGGAGCTGTTTTTT.

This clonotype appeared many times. The CDR3 DNA reads TGTGCCAGCAGCTTAGGAGGGGGAATACAGGACATTCAGTACTTC. Its translation is CASSLGGGIQDIQYF. The chain employs TRBV11-1 and TRBJ2-4, with D perhaps matching TRBD1 (6 bases). The CDR3 extends over 15 amino acids. Germline lookup yields CDR1 SGHAT and CDR2 FQDESV (reference sequence). Trimming shortened V by 1 base and J by 8 bases, and 15 bases separated the two germline ends.

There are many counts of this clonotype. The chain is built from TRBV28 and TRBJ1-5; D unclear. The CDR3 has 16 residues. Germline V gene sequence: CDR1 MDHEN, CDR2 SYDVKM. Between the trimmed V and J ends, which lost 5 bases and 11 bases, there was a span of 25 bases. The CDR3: CASSRYRVGGHWAQHF. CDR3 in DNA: TGTGCCAGCAGTCGCTACCGGGTCGGAGGCCATTGGGCCCAGCATTTT.

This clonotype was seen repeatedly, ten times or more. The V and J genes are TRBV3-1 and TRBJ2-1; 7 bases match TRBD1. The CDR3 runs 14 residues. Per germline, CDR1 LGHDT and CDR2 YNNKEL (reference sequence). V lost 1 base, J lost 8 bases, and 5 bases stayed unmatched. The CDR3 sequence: CASSQGQGRDEQFF. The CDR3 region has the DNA TGTGCCAGCAGCCAAGGACAGGGTCGAGATGAGCAGTTCTTC.

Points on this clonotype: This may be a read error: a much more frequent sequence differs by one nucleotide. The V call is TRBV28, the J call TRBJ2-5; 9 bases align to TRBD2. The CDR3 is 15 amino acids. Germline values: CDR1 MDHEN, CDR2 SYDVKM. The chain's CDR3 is CASSPSGRIEEAQYF. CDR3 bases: TGTGCCAGCAGTCCCAGCGGGAGGATCGAAGAGGCCCAGTACTTC.

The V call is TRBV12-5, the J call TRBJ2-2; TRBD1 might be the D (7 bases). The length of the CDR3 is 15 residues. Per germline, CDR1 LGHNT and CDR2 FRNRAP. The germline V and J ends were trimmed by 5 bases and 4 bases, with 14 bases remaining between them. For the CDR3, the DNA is TGTGCTAGTGGTACCGGCAGGGGGGCCACCGGGGAGCTGTTTTTT. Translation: CASGTGRGATGELFF.

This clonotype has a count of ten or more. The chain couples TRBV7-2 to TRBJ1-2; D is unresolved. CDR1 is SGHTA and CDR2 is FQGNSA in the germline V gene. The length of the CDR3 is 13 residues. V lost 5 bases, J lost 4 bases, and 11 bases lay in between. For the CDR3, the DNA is TGTGCCAGCAGCATCGGGCCCTTCTATGGCTACACCTTC. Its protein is CASSIGPFYGYTF.

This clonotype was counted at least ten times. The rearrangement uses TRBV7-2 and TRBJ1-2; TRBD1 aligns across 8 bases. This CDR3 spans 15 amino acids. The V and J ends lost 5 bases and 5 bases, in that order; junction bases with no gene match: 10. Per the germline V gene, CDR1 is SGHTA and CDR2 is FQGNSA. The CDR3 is CASSSILGTGYGYTF. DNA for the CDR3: TGTGCCAGCAGCAGCATTCTGGGGACAGGATATGGCTACACCTTC.

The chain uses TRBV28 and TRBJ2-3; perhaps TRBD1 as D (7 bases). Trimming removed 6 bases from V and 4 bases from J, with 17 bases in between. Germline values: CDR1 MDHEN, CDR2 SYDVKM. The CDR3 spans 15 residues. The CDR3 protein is CASSSRGTGADTQYF. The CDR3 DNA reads TGTGCCAGCAGCTCCAGGGGGACTGGGGCAGATACGCAGTATTTT. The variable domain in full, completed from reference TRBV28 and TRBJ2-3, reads DVKVTQSSRYLVKRTGEKVFLECVQDMDHENMFWYRQDPGLGLRLIYFSYDVKMKEKGDIPEGYSVSREKKERFSLILESASTNQTSMYLCASSSRGTGADTQYFGPGTRLTVL.

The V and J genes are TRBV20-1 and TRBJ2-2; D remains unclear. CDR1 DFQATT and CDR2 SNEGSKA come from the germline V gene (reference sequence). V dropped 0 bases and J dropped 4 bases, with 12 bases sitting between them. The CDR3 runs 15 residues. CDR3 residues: CSARETTWGTGELFF. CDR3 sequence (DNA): TGCAGTGCTAGAGAAACAACATGGGGCACCGGGGAGCTGTTTTTT.

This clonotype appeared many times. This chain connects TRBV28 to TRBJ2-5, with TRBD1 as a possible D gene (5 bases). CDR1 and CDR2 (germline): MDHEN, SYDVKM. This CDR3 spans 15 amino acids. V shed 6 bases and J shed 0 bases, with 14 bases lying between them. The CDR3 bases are TGTGCCAGCAGCTTGGGTGGGGCCGACCAAGAGACCCAGTACTTC. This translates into CASSLGGADQETQYF.

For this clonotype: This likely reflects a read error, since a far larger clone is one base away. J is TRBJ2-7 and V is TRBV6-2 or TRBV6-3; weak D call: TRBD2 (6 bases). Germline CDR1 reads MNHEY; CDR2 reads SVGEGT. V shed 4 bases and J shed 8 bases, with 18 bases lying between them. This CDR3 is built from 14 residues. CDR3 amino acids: CASSSSIYWTKQYF. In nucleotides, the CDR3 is TGTGCCAGCAGTTCCTCCATTTATTGGACTAAGCAGTACTTC.